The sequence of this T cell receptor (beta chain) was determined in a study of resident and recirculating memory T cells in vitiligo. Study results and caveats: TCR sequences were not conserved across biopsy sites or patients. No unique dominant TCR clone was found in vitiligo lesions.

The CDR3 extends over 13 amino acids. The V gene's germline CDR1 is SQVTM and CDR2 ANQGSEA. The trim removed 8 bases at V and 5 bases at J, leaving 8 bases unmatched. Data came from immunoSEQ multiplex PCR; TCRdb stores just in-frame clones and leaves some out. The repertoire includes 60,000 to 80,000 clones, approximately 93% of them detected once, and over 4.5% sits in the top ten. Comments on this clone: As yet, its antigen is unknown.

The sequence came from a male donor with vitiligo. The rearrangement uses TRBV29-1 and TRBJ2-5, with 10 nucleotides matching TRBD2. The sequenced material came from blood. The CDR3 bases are TGCAGCTCCTCCGGGACTAGCGAGGAGACCCAGTACTTC. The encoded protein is CSSSGTSEETQYF.